This T cell receptor (beta chain) was sequenced in a study of T cell responses to AZD1222 COVID-19 vaccine. V was pared by 0 bases and J by 0 bases, with 8 bases of the junction left unmatched. The CDR3 sequence is 18 residues long. CDR1 is LGHNA and CDR2 is YNFKEQ in the germline V gene. This table comes from immunoSEQ multiplex PCR, and its TCRdb copy is limited to in-frame clones, with some not included. The sample records around 130,000 clones, 70% to 90% being singletons. The rearrangement links TRBV4-2 to TRBJ1-3, with 7 positions matching TRBD1. The source of this sequence is an adult in good health. The sequenced sample was peripheral blood, obtained on day 0 of AZD1222 vaccination. The chain's CDR3 is CASSQDWTGAFSGNTIYF. CDR3 DNA sequence: TGTGCCAGCAGCCAAGATTGGACAGGAGCCTTCTCTGGAAACACCATATATTTT.